This T cell receptor (beta chain) was sequenced for a study of neurological immune-mediated disorders. Study conclusions and caveats: TCR-beta repertoires seemed private in all groups, with no expanded CDR3 amino acid sequences shared.

Stated time point: longitudinal time-point 1 (baseline). This clonotype occurred many times. The antigen is undetermined. TCRdb ran MiXCR on the 5' RACE reads and lists one entry per CDR3 protein. This table holds roughly 61,000 distinct CDR3 sequences, around a tenth found once. The sequenced material came from PBMCs. This receptor was identified in a male donor with HTLV-1-associated myelopathy (HAM/TSP).

In DNA, the CDR3 is TGTGCCAGCAGTTCAGACCCGTTGAAAGCTTTCTTT. Protein sequence: CASSSDPLKAFF. The V and J genes are TRBV6-8 and TRBJ1-1; unclear D gene. V was cut by 4 bases and J by 9 bases, with 12 bases left in between. CDR3 length: 12 residues. Per germline, CDR1 MNHGY and CDR2 SAAAGT.